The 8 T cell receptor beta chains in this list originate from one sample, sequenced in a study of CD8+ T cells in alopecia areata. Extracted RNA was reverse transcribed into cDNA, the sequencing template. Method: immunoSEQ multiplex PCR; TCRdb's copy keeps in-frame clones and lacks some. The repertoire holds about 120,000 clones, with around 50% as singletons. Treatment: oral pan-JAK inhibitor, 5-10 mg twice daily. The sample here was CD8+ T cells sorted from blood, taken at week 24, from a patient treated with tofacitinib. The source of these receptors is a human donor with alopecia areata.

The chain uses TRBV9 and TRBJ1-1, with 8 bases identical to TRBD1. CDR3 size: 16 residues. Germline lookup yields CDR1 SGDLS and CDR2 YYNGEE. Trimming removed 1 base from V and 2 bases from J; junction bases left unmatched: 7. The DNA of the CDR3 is TGTGCCAGCAGCGTAAATGTCGACAGGGGAAACACTGAAGCTTTCTTT. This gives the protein CASSVNVDRGNTEAFF. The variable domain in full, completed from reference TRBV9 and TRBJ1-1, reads DSGVTQTPKHLITATGQRVTLRCSPRSGDLSVYWYQQSLDQGLQFLIQYYNGEERAKGNILERFSAQQFPDLHSELNLSSLELGDSALYFCASSVNVDRGNTEAFFGQGTRLTVV.

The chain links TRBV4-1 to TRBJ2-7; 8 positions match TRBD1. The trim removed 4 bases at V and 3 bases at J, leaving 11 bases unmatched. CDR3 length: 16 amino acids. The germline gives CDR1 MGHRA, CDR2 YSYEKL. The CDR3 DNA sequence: TGCGCCAGCAGCCCTAGGGGGTGGACAGGGATCTACGAGCAGTACTTC. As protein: CASSPRGWTGIYEQYF.

The CDR3 region is CASSPLAATGDTGELFF. Written as DNA, the CDR3 is TGTGCCAGCAGCCCGCTTGCCGCGACAGGGGACACCGGGGAGCTGTTTTTT. V gene TRBV5-4 combines with J gene TRBJ2-2, with 8 bases identical to TRBD1. This CDR3 region has 17 residues. Germline CDR1 SGHNT, CDR2 YYREEE (reference sequence). V lost 4 bases to trimming and J lost 3 bases; unmatched junction nucleotides: 11.

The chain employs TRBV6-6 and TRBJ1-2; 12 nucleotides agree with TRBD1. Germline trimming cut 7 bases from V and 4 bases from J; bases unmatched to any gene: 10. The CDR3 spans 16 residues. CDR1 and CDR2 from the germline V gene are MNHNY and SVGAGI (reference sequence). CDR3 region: CASTQRGTGGRYGYTF. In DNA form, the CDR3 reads TGTGCCAGCACTCAACGTGGGACAGGGGGCCGCTATGGCTACACCTTC.

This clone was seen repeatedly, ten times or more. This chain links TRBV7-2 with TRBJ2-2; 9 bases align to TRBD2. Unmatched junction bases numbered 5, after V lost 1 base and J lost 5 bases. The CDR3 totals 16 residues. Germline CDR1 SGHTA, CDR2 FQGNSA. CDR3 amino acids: CASSLGVSGRTGELFF. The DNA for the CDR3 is TGTGCCAGCAGCTTAGGTGTTAGCGGGAGAACCGGGGAGCTGTTTTTT.

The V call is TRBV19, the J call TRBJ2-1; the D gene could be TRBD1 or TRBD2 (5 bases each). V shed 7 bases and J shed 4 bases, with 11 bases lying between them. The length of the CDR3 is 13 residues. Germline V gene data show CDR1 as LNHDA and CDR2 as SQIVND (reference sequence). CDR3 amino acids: CASNGREYNEQFF. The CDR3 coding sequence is TGTGCCAGTAATGGCAGGGAGTACAATGAGCAGTTCTTC.

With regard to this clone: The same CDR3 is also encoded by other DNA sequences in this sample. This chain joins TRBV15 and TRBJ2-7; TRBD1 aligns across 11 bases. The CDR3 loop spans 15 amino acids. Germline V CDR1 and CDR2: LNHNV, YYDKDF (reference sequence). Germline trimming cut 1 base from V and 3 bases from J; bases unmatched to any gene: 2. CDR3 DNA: TGTGCCACCAGCAGAGTGGGGACAGGGGGCTACGAGCAGTACTTC. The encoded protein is CATSRVGTGGYEQYF.

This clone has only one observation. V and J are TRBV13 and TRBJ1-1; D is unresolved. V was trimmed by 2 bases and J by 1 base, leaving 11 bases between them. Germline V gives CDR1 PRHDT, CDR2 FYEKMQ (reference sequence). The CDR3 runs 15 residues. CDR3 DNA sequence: TGTGCCAGCAGCTTAACGGGAAACACGAACACTGAAGCTTTCTTT. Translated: CASSLTGNTNTEAFF.